This T cell receptor (beta chain) is drawn from a study of post-analysis software for immune sequencing data. Study at large: Included courses were relapsing-remitting and secondary progressive multiple sclerosis; progressive-relapsing multiple sclerosis was also included. Notes on the study in general: When the samples were clustered directly with F measure, those that had been prepared in the same batch showed strong co-clustering. There was significantly lower normalized Chao1 diversity in multiple sclerosis patients than in controls. Five TRBV segments, TRBV5-6, TRBV5-1 and TRBV20-1 among them, were found more frequent in patients than controls.

Prepared TCR beta cDNA libraries contained unique molecular identifiers. It was from roughly 1.1 to 9.2 million T cells that 500,000 to 600,000 cDNA molecules came. TCRdb re-analysed the PCR reads in MiXCR, keeping a single row per CDR3 protein. The sample includes hundreds of thousands of distinct CDR3 sequences, roughly 45% of them seen just once. CDR3 length: 14 amino acids. In germline, CDR1 is SQVTM, CDR2 ANQGSEA. Trimming took 4 bases from V and 3 from J; bases not matched to a gene: 6. This clonotype has just a few counts. Its antigen is currently unknown. The sample consisted of blood. The chain uses TRBV29-1 and TRBJ2-3; 8 bases map to TRBD1. This clonotype was sampled from a girl between 10 and 17 years old with multiple sclerosis. The chain's CDR3 is CSVGIRDRTDTQYF. The CDR3 DNA sequence: TGCAGCGTTGGTATCCGGGACAGGACAGATACGCAGTATTTT.